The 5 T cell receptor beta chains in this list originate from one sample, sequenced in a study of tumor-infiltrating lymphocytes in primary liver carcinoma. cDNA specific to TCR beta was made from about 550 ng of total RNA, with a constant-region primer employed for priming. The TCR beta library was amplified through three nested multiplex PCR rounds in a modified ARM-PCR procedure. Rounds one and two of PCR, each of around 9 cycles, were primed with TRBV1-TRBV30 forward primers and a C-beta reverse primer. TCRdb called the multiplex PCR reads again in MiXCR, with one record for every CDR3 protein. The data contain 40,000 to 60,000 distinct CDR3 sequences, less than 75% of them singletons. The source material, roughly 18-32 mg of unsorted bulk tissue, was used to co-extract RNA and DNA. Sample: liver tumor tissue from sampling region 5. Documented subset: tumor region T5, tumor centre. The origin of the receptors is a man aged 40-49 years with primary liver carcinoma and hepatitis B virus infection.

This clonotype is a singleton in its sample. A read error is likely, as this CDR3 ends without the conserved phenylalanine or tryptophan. The CDR3: CASCLELAVDNEQFS. CDR3 coding DNA: TGTGCCAGCTGCTTAGAGCTGGCGGTAGACAATGAGCAGTTCTCC. This rearrangement joins TRBV7-9 to TRBJ2-1; D unclear. CDR3 size: 15 residues. The germline CDR1 and CDR2 sequences are SEHNR and FQNEAQ (reference sequence).

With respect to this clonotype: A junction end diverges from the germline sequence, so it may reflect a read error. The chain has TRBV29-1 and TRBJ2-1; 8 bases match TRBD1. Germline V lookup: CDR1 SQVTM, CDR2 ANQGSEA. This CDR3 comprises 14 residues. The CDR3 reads CRVERQGSCNEQFF. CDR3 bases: TGCAGAGTTGAAAGACAGGGGTCCTGCAATGAGCAGTTCTTC.

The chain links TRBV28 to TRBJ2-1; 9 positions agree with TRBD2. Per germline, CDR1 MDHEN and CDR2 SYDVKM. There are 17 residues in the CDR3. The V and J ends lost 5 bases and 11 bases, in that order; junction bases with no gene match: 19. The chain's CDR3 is CASSLNYGLARVDKQFF. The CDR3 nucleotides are TGTGCCAGCAGTCTAAATTATGGACTAGCGAGGGTAGATAAGCAGTTCTTC. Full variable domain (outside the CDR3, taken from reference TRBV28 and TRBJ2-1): DVKVTQSSRYLVKRTGEKVFLECVQDMDHENMFWYRQDPGLGLRLIYFSYDVKMKEKGDIPEGYSVSREKKERFSLILESASTNQTSMYLCASSLNYGLARVDKQFFGPGTRLTVL.

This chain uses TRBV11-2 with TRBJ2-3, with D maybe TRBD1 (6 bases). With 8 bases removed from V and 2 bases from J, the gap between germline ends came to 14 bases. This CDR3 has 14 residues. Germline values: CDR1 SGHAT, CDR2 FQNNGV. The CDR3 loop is CASDFRDNTDTQYF. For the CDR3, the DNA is TGTGCCAGCGACTTTCGGGACAACACAGATACGCAGTATTTT.

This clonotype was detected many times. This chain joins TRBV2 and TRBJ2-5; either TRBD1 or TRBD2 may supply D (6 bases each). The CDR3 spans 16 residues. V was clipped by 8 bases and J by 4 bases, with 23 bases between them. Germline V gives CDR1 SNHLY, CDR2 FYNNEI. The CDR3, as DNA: TGTGCCAGCGTCTCTTCCCGGGGGCGGGGTGGAGAGACCCAGTACTTC. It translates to CASVSSRGRGGETQYF.